This is a list of T cell receptor beta chains from one sample in a study of blood T cell repertoires in COVID-19. Some clones are missing from TCRdb's copy, which holds only in-frame ones; the method was immunoSEQ multiplex PCR. The table lists 150,000 to 200,000 clones, 80% to 90% of them singletons. Sequenced: peripheral blood. The receptors come from a man younger than 35 who had recovered from COVID-19. Each CDR3 is given with its conserved first and last residue. Clone size appears in some rows only: once, few, many, or a class for an expanded clone.

NA,TRBV24-1,CATSPQGAGDYNEQFF
once,TRBV5-1,CASSRTSGSYEQYF
NA,TRBV28,CASILQGYTEAFF
few,TRBV7-2,CASSFAGGQHGYTF
NA,TRBV18,CASSPRGDNEQYF
NA,TRBV7-8,CASSTGLANYNEQFF
NA,TRBV5-5,CASSGLPLAGFYNEQFF
NA,TRBV9,CASSVDSNWGQFVGELFF
NA,TRBV6-2/TRBV6-3,CASSYTGSREQYF
NA,TRBV27,CASSFRRRVQNGNYEQYF
few,TRBV3-1/TRBV3-2,CASSLSYLTATNSPLHF
NA,TRBV5-4,CASSSPTGVHGYTF
once,TRBV24-1,CATSDTTRDVNEQFF
NA,TRBV24-1,CATSGGGQGRNTQYF
NA,TRBV2,CASSEALLGAGELFF
NA,TRBV23-1,CASSQLRSMGGLAGVKNYNEQFF
NA,TRBV5-1,CASSLPSGNGETQYF
once,TRBV19,CASRSQGTGGEQYF
NA,TRBV6-1,CASSVSPGRGNQPQHF
NA,TRBV11-2,CASSLVPGVGYEQYF
NA,TRBV27,CASSHTGQSVEQYF